This passage covers 22 T cell receptor beta chains from one sample sequenced in a study of tumor-infiltrating T cells and Merkel cell polyomavirus. Study context: The study examined CD8+ T cells specific for the Merkel cell polyomavirus KLL epitope.

Every patient's tumor was robustly positive for Merkel cell polyomavirus Large T antigen on immunohistochemistry. Data came from immunoSEQ multiplex PCR; TCRdb stores just in-frame clones and leaves some out. The sample includes 24,000 or so clones, approximately 90% of them seen just once. The specimen sequenced was lymph node tissue. Receptors were obtained from a man in his forties or fifties with Merkel cell carcinoma.

The chain's CDR3 is CASRGGTEDTQYF. CDR3 DNA sequence: TGTGCCAGTAGGGGGGGGACTGAAGATACGCAGTATTTT. The chain carries TRBV19 and TRBJ2-3; 7 bases fit TRBD2. V shed 6 bases and J 5 bases; nucleotides not matched to a gene: 5. The CDR3 runs to 13 residues. Germline V gives CDR1 LNHDA, CDR2 SQIVND (reference sequence).

V is TRBV6-6 and J is TRBJ1-1; weak D call: TRBD1 (5 bases). Trimming shortened V by 6 bases and J by 4 bases, and 12 bases separated the two germline ends. Germline V gene sequence: CDR1 MNHNY, CDR2 SVGAGI (reference sequence). This CDR3 spans 13 amino acids. DNA of the CDR3: TGTGCCAGCAGAACCCGACAGCTCACTGAAGCTTTCTTT. Its protein is CASRTRQLTEAFF.

The V call is TRBV28, the J call TRBJ1-3; D may be TRBD1 (5 bases). The CDR3 covers 16 residues. In germline, CDR1 is MDHEN, CDR2 SYDVKM. Trimming cost V 1 base and J 0 bases, with 10 bases left between them. The chain's CDR3 is CASSLLGRDSGNTIYF. CDR3 coding DNA: TGTGCCAGCAGTTTATTAGGCAGGGACTCTGGAAACACCATATATTTT.

V gene TRBV21-1 combines with J gene TRBJ1-6; the table's D call, TRBD1, has no DNA check behind it. TRBV21-1 represents a pseudogene. The CDR3 contains 17 residues. The CDR3 DNA is TGTGCCAGCAGCAAAGAGTGGGAGACAGGGCCCGATTCACCCCTCCACTTT. Translating gives CASSKEWETGPDSPLHF.

The genes are TRBV18 and TRBJ1-3; 10 nucleotides line up with TRBD1. The CDR3 length is 17 residues. J lost 4 bases, V lost 5 bases, and 11 bases had no gene match. CDR1 KGHSH and CDR2 LQKENI come from the germline V gene. DNA of the CDR3: TGTGCCAGCTCAACCGTCGCCGGGACAGGGGTCGGAAACACCATATATTTT. Amino acids: CASSTVAGTGVGNTIYF.

This clone has only one observation. The V and J genes are TRBV21-1 and TRBJ1-4; the tabulated D call, TRBD1, remains unverified against the DNA. TRBV21-1 is an annotated pseudogene. The CDR3 loop spans 20 amino acids. CDR3 sequence: CASSKAPGQAPGHPNEKLFF. CDR3 bases: TGTGCCAGCAGCAAAGCGCCGGGACAGGCACCCGGCCATCCTAATGAAAAACTGTTTTTT.

This CDR3 reads CASSSVGTVSYEQYF. The CDR3 DNA reads TGTGCCAGCAGTTCAGTTGGCACAGTTTCCTACGAGCAGTACTTC. The rearrangement uses TRBV6-5 and TRBJ2-7; D call uncertain. The CDR3 has 15 amino acids. Trimming took off 4 bases at V and 1 base at J, with 14 bases between the two ends. CDR1 is MNHEY and CDR2 is SVGAGI in the germline V gene.

The genes are TRBV14 and TRBJ2-4; D perhaps matches TRBD1 (5 bases). Trimming removed 2 bases at V and 9 bases at J, with 11 bases between. The CDR3 is 13 amino acids. Germline CDR1 is SGHDN and CDR2 is FVKESK. CDR3 loop: CASSQQTVAIQYF. The CDR3 DNA reads TGTGCCAGCAGCCAACAGACAGTGGCCATTCAGTACTTC.

The chain uses TRBV6-1 and TRBJ1-1; the D is unclear. Between the trimmed V and J ends, which lost 8 bases and 3 bases, there was a span of 16 bases. The germline gives CDR1 MNHNS, CDR2 SASEGT. This CDR3 is built from 14 residues. The CDR3 loop is CASVFYSRDTEAFF. The CDR3 nucleotides read TGTGCCAGCGTTTTCTACTCGAGGGACACTGAAGCTTTCTTT.

The rearrangement uses TRBV28 and TRBJ1-1; tentatively, D is TRBD1 (5 bases). Germline CDR1 MDHEN, CDR2 SYDVKM. V lost 5 bases and J 10 bases, leaving 20 bases between the germline ends. This CDR3 has 14 amino acids. The CDR3 reads CASSAHGAGIGAFF. Here the CDR3 DNA reads TGTGCCAGCAGTGCCCATGGGGCGGGGATAGGAGCTTTCTTT.

The chain links TRBV11-2 to TRBJ2-5; 7 bases are a match to TRBD2. The CDR3 sequence is 14 residues long. Trimming cost V 0 bases and J 5 bases; bases outside gene matches: 3. Germline lookup yields CDR1 SGHAT and CDR2 FQNNGV. CDR3 sequence: CASSLDREVETQYF. The CDR3, as DNA: TGTGCCAGCAGCTTAGACCGGGAGGTGGAGACCCAGTACTTC.

This chain uses TRBV6-1 with TRBJ2-7; D unclear. Trimming left V 6 bases short and J 0 bases short, with 9 bases between. The germline gives CDR1 MNHNS, CDR2 SASEGT. The CDR3 length is 13 residues. CDR3 bases: TGTGCCAGCAGGCGAGAGAGCTCCTACGAGCAGTACTTC. This codes for CASRRESSYEQYF.

V and J are TRBV7-9 and TRBJ2-1, with D tentatively TRBD2 (6 bases). The CDR3 has 14 amino acids. V gave up 5 bases and J gave up 0 bases, with 8 bases separating them. Germline CDR1 and CDR2: SEHNR and FQNEAQ (reference sequence). The CDR3 nucleotides read TGTGCCAGCAGCCGGGACTTCTCCTACAATGAGCAGTTCTTC. Encoded protein: CASSRDFSYNEQFF.

The J gene is TRBJ1-1, the V gene TRBV10-3, with TRBD1 matching over 8 bases. The CDR3 sequence is 13 residues long. CDR1 and CDR2 (germline): ENHRY, SYGVKD. The trim removed 7 bases at V and 1 base at J, leaving 2 bases unmatched. The CDR3 loop is CAITDRGNTEAFF. DNA for the CDR3: TGTGCCATCACTGACAGGGGGAACACTGAAGCTTTCTTT.

The gene calls are TRBV6-1 and TRBJ2-7; 7 nucleotides line up with TRBD2. The CDR3 sequence is 13 residues long. The trim removed 7 bases at V and 0 bases at J, leaving 3 bases unmatched. CDR1 and CDR2 (germline): MNHNS, SASEGT. The CDR3 protein is CASIAGTSYEQYF. In nucleotides, the CDR3 is TGTGCCAGCATAGCGGGCACCTCCTACGAGCAGTACTTC.

Written as DNA, the CDR3 is TGTGCCAGTAGCACAGGGGGTTGGACCGGGGAGCTGTTTTTT. As protein: CASSTGGWTGELFF. V and J are TRBV19 and TRBJ2-2; TRBD1 matches 8 bases. This CDR3 has 14 residues. Germline CDR1 and CDR2: LNHDA and SQIVND (reference sequence). Trimming cost V 6 bases and J 5 bases; bases outside gene matches: 5.

This chain connects TRBV5-1 to TRBJ2-3; D unresolved. V dropped 1 base and J dropped 1 base, with 4 bases sitting between them. CDR1 is SGHRS, CDR2 YFSETQ, per germline. This CDR3 region has 13 residues. CDR3 region: CASSLLGTDTQYF. In nucleotides, the CDR3 is TGCGCCAGCAGCTTGCTCGGCACAGATACGCAGTATTTT.

The chain recombines TRBV7-6 with TRBJ2-7; no firm D call. V lost 1 base and J 5 bases, leaving 6 bases between the germline ends. Per the germline V gene, CDR1 is SGHVS and CDR2 is FNYEAQ. There are 12 residues in the CDR3. CDR3 coding DNA: TGTGCCAGCAGCTTAGGTCCCAACGAGCAGTACTTC. Its translation: CASSLGPNEQYF.

The sample holds one count of this clone. The CDR3, as DNA: TGCGCCAGCAGCCAAGAAACGCAGACTAGCGGGAGTCGGAATACGCAGTATTTT. Translation gives CASSQETQTSGSRNTQYF. V and J are TRBV4-1 and TRBJ2-3, with TRBD2 matching 12 bases. V shed 0 bases and J 7 bases; nucleotides not matched to a gene: 11. The CDR3 runs to 18 residues. Germline V lookup: CDR1 MGHRA, CDR2 YSYEKL.

This clone was observed a single time. The rearrangement joins TRBV7-3 to TRBJ2-1; the D gene is possibly TRBD2 (6 bases). The CDR3 totals 15 residues. V was clipped by 2 bases and J by 12 bases, with 20 bases between them. Looked up from germline, CDR1 is SGHTA and CDR2 is FQGTGA. The DNA for the CDR3 is TGTGCCAGCAGCTTAGGGTTCGGGGGACCACGGACGCAGTTCTTC. Encoded protein: CASSLGFGGPRTQFF.

The rearrangement uses TRBV28 and TRBJ1-5; D ambiguous. This CDR3 has 14 amino acids. Germline V gives CDR1 MDHEN, CDR2 SYDVKM. V lost 5 bases to trimming and J lost 6 bases, with 14 bases between them. CDR3 amino acids: CASSASTGFQPQHF. The CDR3 DNA sequence: TGTGCCAGCAGTGCCTCGACGGGGTTTCAGCCCCAGCATTTT.

The rearrangement joins TRBV19 to TRBJ2-6; 7 nucleotides align to TRBD1. The CDR3 is 17 amino acids. The trim removed 5 bases at V and 0 bases at J, leaving 7 bases unmatched. Germline V lookup: CDR1 LNHDA, CDR2 SQIVND (reference sequence). CDR3 residues: CASSPGQSFSGANVLTF. The CDR3, as DNA: TGTGCCAGTAGTCCGGGACAGAGTTTCTCTGGGGCCAACGTCCTGACTTTC.